This is a list of T cell receptor beta chains from one sample in a study of blood T cell repertoires in COVID-19. Repertoires were generated with immunoSEQ multiplex PCR, while TCRdb's copy carries only in-frame clones and drops some. The table has about 260,000 clones, around 87% seen once; the top ten hold 2% to 3%. The source material was peripheral blood. These receptors were taken from a woman aged 45-59 years with acute or convalescent COVID-19. Each CDR3 is given with its conserved first and last residue. The order of the fields is CDR3 DNA, CDR3 protein, J gene, D gene, V gene, clone size. D genes are given only for firm matches. Size is stated for part of the rows, as once, few or many counts, or as a class when the clone is expanded.

TGTGCCAGCAGCCTCGACAACTCTGGAAACACCATATATTTT | CASSLDNSGNTIYF | TRBJ1-3 | . | TRBV5-4 | .
TGCGCCAGTGAGGCTTGGTCGACAGGGGGCCAAGAGACCCAGTACTTC | CASEAWSTGGQETQYF | TRBJ2-5 | TRBD1 | TRBV5-1 | .
TGTGCCAGCAGCTTACGCGGTGGACTAGCGGGAGTTAGAGAGCAGTTCTTC | CASSLRGGLAGVREQFF | TRBJ2-1 | TRBD2 | TRBV11-2 | .
TGTGCCACCAGAGGACGGGGTAGGGATGAAAAACTGTTTTTT | CATRGRGRDEKLFF | TRBJ1-4 | . | TRBV15 | few
TGCGCCAGCAGCCAAGGAGGGGGAATGGGCTACACCTTC | CASSQGGGMGYTF | TRBJ1-2 | . | TRBV4-3 | .
TGTGCCAGCAGAGCCAGGTCGAGCACAGATACGCAGTATTTT | CASRARSSTDTQYF | TRBJ2-3 | . | TRBV2 | .
TGTGCCAGCCTACTTACAGGGGGCACTGAAGCTTTCTTT | CASLLTGGTEAFF | TRBJ1-1 | TRBD1 | TRBV18 | once
TGTGCCAGCAGTTTATCCCAGGGTACCACTGAAGCTTTCTTT | CASSLSQGTTEAFF | TRBJ1-1 | . | TRBV28 | .
TGTGCCCACGGGCGGGCCGCCTACGAGCAGTACTTC | CAHGRAAYEQYF | TRBJ2-7 | . | TRBV6-5 | .
TGTGCCAGCAGCGTCTCGGGGGGCTACGAGCAGTACTTC | CASSVSGGYEQYF | TRBJ2-7 | TRBD2 | TRBV9 | .
TGTGCCAGTAGTATCGGTACTAGCGGGAGGATAGTTCATGAGCAGTTCTTC | CASSIGTSGRIVHEQFF | TRBJ2-1 | TRBD2 | TRBV19 | .
TGCGCCAGCAGCCAGTATGCTGACAGGGGATCCTACGAGCAGTACTTC | CASSQYADRGSYEQYF | TRBJ2-7 | TRBD1 | TRBV4-1 | .
TGTGCCAGCTCCAGTTTCGGGCTAGCGGGTTATGAGCAGTACTTC | CASSSFGLAGYEQYF | TRBJ2-7 | TRBD2 | TRBV28 | .
TGTGCCATCAGTGAGACGAGCTCTGGAAACACCATATATTTT | CAISETSSGNTIYF | TRBJ1-3 | . | TRBV10-3 | once
TGTGCCAGCAGTAACCCCGGGACTAGCGGGTACGAGCAGTACTTC | CASSNPGTSGYEQYF | TRBJ2-7 | TRBD2 | TRBV2 | .